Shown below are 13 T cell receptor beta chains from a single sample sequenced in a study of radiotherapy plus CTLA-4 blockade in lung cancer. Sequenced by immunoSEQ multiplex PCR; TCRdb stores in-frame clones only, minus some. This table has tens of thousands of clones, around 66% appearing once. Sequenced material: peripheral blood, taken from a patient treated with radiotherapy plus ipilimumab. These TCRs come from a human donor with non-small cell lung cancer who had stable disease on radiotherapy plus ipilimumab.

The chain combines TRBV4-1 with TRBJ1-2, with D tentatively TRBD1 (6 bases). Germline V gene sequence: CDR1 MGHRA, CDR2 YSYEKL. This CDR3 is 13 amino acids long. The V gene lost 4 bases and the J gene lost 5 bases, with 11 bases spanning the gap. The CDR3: CASSLGHPYGYTF. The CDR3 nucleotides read TGCGCCAGCAGCCTGGGACACCCGTATGGCTACACCTTC.

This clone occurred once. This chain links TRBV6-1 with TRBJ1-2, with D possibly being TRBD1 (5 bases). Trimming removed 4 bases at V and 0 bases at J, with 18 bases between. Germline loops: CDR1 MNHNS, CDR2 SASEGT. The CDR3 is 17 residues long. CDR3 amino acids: CASSGTPKTRTNYGYTF. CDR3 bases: TGTGCCAGCAGTGGGACACCTAAAACCCGAACTAACTATGGCTACACCTTC.

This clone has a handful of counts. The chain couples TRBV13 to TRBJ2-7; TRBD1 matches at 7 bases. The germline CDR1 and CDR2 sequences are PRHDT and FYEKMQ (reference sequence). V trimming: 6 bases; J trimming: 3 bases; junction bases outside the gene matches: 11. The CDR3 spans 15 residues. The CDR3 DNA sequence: TGTGCCAGCAGAATTCAGGGGACAGCGCACTACGAGCAGTACTTC. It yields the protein CASRIQGTAHYEQYF.

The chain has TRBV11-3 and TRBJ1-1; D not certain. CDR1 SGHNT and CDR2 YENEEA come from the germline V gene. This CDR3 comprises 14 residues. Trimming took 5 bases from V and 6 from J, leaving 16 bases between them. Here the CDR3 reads CASSRSLQTPEAFF. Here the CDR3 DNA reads TGTGCCAGCAGCAGGTCACTCCAAACCCCTGAAGCTTTCTTT.

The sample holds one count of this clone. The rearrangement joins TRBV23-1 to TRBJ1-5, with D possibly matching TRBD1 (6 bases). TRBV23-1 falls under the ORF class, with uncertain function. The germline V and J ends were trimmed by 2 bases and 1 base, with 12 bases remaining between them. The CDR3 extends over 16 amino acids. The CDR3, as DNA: TGCGCCAGCAGTCAAAGTAGGGGGATCAGCAATCAGCCCCAGCATTTT. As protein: CASSQSRGISNQPQHF.

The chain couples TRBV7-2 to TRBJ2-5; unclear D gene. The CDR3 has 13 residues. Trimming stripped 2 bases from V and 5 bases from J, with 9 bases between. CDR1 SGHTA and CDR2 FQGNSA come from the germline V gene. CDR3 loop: CASSLPPSETQYF. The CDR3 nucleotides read TGTGCCAGCAGCTTACCCCCGTCGGAGACCCAGTACTTC.

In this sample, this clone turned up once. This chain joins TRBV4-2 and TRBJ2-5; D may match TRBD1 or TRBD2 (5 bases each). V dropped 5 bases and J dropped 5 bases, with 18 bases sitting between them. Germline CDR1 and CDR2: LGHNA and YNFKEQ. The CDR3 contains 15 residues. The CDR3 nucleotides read TGTGCCAGCAGCGGGGGTATTAGGACAATGGAGACCCAGTACTTC. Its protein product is CASSGGIRTMETQYF.

In nucleotides, the CDR3 is TGTGCCAGTAGTAGGGACAGGGGAAACTCCAGCACAGATACGCAGTATTTT. Encoded protein: CASSRDRGNSSTDTQYF. The genes are TRBV19 and TRBJ2-3; 10 bases are a match to TRBD1. J lost 0 bases, V lost 4 bases, and 7 bases had no gene match. This CDR3 has 17 amino acids. The germline V gene encodes CDR1 LNHDA and CDR2 SQIVND (reference sequence).

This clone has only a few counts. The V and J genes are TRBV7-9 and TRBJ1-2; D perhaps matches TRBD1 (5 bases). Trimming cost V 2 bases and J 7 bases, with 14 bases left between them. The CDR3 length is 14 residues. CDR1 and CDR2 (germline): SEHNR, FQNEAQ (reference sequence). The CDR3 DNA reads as TGTGCCAGCAGCTTAAGTGGGGGGAGCAGTGGCTACACCTTC. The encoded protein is CASSLSGGSSGYTF.

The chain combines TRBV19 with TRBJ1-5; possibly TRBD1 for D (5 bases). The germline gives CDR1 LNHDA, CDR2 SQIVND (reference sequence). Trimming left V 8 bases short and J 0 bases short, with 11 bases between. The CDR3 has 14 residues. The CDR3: CASVQEYSNQPQHF. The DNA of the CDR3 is TGTGCCAGTGTACAGGAGTATAGCAATCAGCCCCAGCATTTT.

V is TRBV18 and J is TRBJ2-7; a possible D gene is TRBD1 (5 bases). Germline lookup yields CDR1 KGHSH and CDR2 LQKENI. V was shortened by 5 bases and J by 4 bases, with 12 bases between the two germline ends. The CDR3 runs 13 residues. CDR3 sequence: CASSLRGLYEQYF. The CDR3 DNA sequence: TGTGCCAGCTCATTAAGGGGTTTGTACGAGCAGTACTTC.

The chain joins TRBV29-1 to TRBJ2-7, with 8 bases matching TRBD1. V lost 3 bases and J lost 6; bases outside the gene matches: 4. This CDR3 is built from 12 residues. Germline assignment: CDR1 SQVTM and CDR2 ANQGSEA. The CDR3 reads CSVEQGAAEQYF. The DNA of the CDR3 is TGCAGCGTTGAGCAGGGGGCAGCCGAGCAGTACTTC.

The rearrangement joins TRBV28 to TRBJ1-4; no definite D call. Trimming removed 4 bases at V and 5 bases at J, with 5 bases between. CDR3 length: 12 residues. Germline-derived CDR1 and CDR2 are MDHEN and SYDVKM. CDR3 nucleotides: TGTGCCAGCAGTTCCCCAAATGAAAAACTGTTTTTT. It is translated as CASSSPNEKLFF.